Reported below is one TCR beta chain. This clonotype was detected ten times or more. Its antigen is still unknown. It has no much larger one-base neighbor in the sample; base qualities were not kept. This entry is derived from a study of post-analysis software for immune sequencing data (dated by TCRdb to 2014 to 2015). Notes on the research overall: Recorded disease courses included relapsing-remitting, secondary progressive and progressive-relapsing multiple sclerosis, with some patients lacking subtype annotation. The patient repertoires were set against around ten previously published healthy control repertoires from donors whose ages ranged from about 6 to 25 years. A subset of samples was prepared in parallel using single-end sample barcoding, then pooled and co-amplified after Illumina adapter ligation.

To demonstrate the VDJtools post-analysis software, the study profiled TCR beta repertoires from the peripheral blood of around 13 young patients with multiple sclerosis. Multiple sclerosis patients were children and adolescents aged roughly 6 to 17 years. Trimming costs V 0 bases and J 5 bases, and their ends lie 17 bases apart. Looking up the germline V gene yields CDR1 SGHRS and CDR2 YFSETQ. From cysteine to phenylalanine, the CDR3 is 16 amino acids long. Only CDR3 DNA is held: 48 bases, read in frame from base 1. Library preparation employed PCR. Instrument on record: Illumina HiSeq 2500. To reduce PCR and sequencing biases, unique molecular identifiers were built into the TCR beta cDNA libraries. Some 500,000 cDNA molecules were obtained per 1 to 10 million input T cells, so each molecule approximated one T cell. Patient libraries were prepared and sequenced with the same protocol used for the earlier healthy control dataset. Samples belonging to the same batch were prepared together, multiplexed and sequenced on a shared HiSeq lane. In the paper's pipeline: MIGEC handled the raw barcoded reads, throwing out single-read molecular identifier groups before consensus assembly and CDR3 extraction. Clonotype tables were post-analysed with VDJtools, and diversity was normalized by down-sampling all datasets to the smallest sample size. To correct batch-related cross-sample contamination, repertoire overlap clustering matched CDR3 amino acid sequences but not nucleotide sequences. The public reads were run again by TCRdb, first through fastp at Q25 and then through MiXCR, and only productive beta chains were kept. Each entry merges the rows of one CDR3 protein and shows their most common DNA and genes. These V and J calls rely on TCRdb rather than the paper's analysis. For this sample the table gives roughly 200,000 distinct CDR3 sequences, of which 25% to 35% were detected only once. Around 3.7% of the sample is taken by the ten largest.

Broad study findings and their caveats: The multiple sclerosis patient group was slightly younger than the control group. Direct clustering with F measure revealed strong co-clustering of samples prepared in the same batch, which led to a batch-effect correction. Significantly higher frequencies in patients than in controls were found for about five TRBV segments, including TRBV5-6, TRBV5-1 and TRBV20-1. Compared with controls, multiple sclerosis patients had significantly lower normalized Chao1 diversity, a finding suggesting substantial peripheral T-cell clonal expansion.

The sequence was collected from a girl aged 2-17 years with multiple sclerosis. This receptor chain uses TRBV5-1 and TRBJ2-5; 7 matching bases give a weak D call of TRBD1. Sequencing was done on a sample of blood. In nucleotides, the sequence is TGCGCCAGCAGCTTGGCAGGGGGGACAGTCTCTGAGACCCAGTACTTC. Its protein product is CASSLAGGTVSETQYF.